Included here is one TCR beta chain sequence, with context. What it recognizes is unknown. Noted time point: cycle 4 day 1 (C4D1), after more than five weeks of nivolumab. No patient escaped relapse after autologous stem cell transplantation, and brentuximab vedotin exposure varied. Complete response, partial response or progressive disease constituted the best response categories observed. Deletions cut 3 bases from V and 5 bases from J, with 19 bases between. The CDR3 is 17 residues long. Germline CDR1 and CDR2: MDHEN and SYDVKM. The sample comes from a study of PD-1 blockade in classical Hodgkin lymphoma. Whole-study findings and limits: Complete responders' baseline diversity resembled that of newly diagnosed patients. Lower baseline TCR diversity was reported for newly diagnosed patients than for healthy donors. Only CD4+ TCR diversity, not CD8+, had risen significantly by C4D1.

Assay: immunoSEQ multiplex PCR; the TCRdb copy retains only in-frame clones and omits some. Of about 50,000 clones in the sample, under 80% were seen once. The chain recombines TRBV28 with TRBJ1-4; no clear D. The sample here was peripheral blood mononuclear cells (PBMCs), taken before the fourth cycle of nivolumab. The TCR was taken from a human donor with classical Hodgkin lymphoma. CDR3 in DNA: TGTGCCAGCAGTTTGAGCGGGTCGGGCTCCCGAAATGAAAAACTGTTTTTT. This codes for CASSLSGSGSRNEKLFF.